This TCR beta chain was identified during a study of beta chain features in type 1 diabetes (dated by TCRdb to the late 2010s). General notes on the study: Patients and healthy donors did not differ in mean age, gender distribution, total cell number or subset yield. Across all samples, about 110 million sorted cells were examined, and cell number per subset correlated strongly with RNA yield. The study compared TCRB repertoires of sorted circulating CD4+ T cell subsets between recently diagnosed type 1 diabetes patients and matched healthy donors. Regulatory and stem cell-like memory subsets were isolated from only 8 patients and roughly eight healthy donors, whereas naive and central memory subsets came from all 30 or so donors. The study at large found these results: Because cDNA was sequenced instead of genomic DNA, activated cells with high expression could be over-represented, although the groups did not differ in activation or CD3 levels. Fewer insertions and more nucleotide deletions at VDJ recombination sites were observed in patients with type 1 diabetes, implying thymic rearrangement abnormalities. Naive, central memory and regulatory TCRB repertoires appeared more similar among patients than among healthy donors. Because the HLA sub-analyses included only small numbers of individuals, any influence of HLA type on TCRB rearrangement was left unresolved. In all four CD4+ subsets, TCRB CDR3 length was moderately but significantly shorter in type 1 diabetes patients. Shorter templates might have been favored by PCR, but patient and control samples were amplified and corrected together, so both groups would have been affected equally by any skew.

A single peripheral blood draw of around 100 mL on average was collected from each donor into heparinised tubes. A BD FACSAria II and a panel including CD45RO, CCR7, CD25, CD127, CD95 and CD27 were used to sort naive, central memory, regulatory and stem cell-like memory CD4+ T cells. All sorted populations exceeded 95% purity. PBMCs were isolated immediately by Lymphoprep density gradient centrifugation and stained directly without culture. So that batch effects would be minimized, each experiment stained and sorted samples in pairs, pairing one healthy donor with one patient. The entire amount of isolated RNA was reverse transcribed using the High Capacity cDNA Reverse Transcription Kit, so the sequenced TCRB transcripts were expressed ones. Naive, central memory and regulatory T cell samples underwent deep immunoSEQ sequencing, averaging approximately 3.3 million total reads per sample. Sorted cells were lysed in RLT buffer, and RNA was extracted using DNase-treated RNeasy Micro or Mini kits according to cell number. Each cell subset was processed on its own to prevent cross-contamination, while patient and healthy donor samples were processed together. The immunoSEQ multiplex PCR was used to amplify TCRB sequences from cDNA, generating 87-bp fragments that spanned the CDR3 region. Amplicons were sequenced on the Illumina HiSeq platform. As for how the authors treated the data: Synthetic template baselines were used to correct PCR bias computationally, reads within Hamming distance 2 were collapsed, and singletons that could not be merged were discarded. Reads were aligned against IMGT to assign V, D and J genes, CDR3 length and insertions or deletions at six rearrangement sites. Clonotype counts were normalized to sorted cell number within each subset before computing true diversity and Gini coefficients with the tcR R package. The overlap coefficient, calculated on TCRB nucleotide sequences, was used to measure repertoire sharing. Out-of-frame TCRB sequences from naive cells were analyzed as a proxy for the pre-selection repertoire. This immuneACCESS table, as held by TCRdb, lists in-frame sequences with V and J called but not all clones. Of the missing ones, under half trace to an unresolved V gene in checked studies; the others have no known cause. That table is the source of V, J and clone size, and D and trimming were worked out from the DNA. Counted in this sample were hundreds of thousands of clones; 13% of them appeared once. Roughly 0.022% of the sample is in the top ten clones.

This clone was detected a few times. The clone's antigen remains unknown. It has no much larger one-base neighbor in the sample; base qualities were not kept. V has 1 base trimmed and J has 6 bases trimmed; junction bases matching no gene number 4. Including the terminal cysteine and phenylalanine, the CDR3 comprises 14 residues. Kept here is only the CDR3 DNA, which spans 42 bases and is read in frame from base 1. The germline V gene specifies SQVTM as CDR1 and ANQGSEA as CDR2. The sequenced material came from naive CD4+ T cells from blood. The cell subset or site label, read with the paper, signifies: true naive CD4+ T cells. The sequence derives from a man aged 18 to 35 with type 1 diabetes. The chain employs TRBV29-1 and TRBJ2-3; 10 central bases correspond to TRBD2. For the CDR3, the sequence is CSVEGTSGIDTQYF. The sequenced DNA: TGCAGCGTTGAAGGGACTAGCGGAATTGATACGCAGTATTTT.